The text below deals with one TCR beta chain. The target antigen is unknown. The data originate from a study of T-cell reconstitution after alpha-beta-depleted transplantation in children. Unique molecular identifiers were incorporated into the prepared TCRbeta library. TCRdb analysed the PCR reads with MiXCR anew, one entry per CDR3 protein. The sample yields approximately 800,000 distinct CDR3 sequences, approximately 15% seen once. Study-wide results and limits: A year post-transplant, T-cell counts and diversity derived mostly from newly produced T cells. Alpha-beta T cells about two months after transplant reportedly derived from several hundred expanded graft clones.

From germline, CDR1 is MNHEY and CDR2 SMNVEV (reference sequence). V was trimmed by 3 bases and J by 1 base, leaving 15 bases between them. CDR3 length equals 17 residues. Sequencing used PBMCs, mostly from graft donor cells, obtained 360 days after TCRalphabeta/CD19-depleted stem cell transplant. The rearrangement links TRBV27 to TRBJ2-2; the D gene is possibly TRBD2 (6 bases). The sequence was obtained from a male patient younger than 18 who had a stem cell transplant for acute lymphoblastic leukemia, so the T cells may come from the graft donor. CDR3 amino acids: CASSFPISGLNTGELFF. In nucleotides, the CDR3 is TGTGCCAGCAGTTTCCCCATTAGCGGACTGAACACCGGGGAGCTGTTTTTT.